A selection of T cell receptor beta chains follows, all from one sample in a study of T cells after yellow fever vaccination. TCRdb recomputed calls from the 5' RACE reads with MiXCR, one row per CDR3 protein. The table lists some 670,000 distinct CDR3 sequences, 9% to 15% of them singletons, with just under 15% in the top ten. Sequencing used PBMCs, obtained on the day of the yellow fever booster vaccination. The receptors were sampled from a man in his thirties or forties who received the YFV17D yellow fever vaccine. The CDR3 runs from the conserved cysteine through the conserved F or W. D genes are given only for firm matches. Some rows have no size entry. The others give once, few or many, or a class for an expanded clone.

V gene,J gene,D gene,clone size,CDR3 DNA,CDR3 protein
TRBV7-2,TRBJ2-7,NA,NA,TGTGCCAGCAGCTTAGCATCAGGACAGTACTTC,CASSLASGQYF
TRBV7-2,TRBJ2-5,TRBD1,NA,TGTGCCAGCAGTTGGGACAGGGGTGTTGGGACCCAGTACTTC,CASSWDRGVGTQYF
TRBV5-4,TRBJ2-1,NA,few,TGTGCCAGCAGCTTCGGGGGTAGCGGGACAGTTTGGCAGTTCTTC,CASSFGGSGTVWQFF
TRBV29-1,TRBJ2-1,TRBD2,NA,TGCAGCGTTAAGCGGGGGGGCTACAATGAGCAGTTCTTC,CSVKRGGYNEQFF
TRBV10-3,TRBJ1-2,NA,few,TGTGCCATCAGCCTCACAGATGGCTACACCTTC,CAISLTDGYTF
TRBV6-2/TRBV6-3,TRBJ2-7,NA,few,TGTGCCACCGCGGACGGCTACGAGCAGTACTTC,CATADGYEQYF
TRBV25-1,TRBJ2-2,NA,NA,TGTGCCAGCATGAAGTTGAGCACCGGGGAGCTGTTTTTT,CASMKLSTGELFF
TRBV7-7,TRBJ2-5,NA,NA,TGTGCCAGCAGCTTAGGTGGGGGCAAGACCCAGTACTTC,CASSLGGGKTQYF
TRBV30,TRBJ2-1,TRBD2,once,TGTGCCTGGAGTTCCGGACTAGCGGGAGCTAATGAGCAGTTCTTC,CAWSSGLAGANEQFF
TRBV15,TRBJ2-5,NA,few,TGTGCCACCAGCAGAGATGACTCCGCCCTGGGGGAGACCCAGTACTTC,CATSRDDSALGETQYF
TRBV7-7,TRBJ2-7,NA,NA,TGTGCCAGCAGCCCCAGGGGGAGGGCCAACGAGCAGTACTTC,CASSPRGRANEQYF
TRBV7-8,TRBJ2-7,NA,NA,TGTGCCAGCAGCCAAGGACGAACCGGGAGACCCTACGAGCAGTACTTC,CASSQGRTGRPYEQYF